The sequence of this T cell receptor beta chain was determined in a study of PD-1 blockade in classical Hodgkin lymphoma. Findings and caveats of the study: A reduction in baseline TCR diversity was reportedly seen in newly diagnosed patients relative to healthy donors. Those starting nivolumab under 1 year post-ASCT were excluded.

About this clone: Its specificity is unknown.

V trimming: 7 bases; J trimming: 3 bases; junction bases outside the gene matches: 10. The CDR3 covers 15 residues. Germline CDR1 is MDHEN and CDR2 is SYDVKM. Patients all relapsed after autologous stem cell transplantation, and there was variation in brentuximab vedotin exposure. Using immunoSEQ multiplex PCR, the repertoire was profiled, and TCRdb retains in-frame clones only, with some absent. Found here are approximately 50,000 clones, roughly 66% of them singletons; the top ten hold approximately 15%. The source is a human donor with classical Hodgkin lymphoma. The rearrangement joins TRBV28 to TRBJ2-7; TRBD2 matches 9 bases. The sequences come from peripheral blood mononuclear cells (PBMCs), collected before the second cycle of nivolumab. CDR3 nucleotides: TGTGCCAGCACCCGACTTCTAGCGGGACTCTACGAGCAGTACTTC. Its translation is CASTRLLAGLYEQYF.